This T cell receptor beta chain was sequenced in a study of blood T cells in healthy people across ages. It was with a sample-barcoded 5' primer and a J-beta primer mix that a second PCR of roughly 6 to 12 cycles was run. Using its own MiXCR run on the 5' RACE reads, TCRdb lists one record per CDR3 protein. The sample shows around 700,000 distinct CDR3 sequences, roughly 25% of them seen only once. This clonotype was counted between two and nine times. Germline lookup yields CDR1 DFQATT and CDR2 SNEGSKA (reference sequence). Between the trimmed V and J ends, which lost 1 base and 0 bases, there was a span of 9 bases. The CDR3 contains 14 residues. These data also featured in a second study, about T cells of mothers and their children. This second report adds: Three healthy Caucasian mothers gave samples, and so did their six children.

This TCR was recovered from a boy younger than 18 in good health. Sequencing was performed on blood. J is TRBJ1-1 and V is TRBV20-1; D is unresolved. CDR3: CSARGGPVNTEAFF. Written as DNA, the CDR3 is TGCAGTGCTAGAGGGGGTCCCGTGAACACTGAAGCTTTCTTT.